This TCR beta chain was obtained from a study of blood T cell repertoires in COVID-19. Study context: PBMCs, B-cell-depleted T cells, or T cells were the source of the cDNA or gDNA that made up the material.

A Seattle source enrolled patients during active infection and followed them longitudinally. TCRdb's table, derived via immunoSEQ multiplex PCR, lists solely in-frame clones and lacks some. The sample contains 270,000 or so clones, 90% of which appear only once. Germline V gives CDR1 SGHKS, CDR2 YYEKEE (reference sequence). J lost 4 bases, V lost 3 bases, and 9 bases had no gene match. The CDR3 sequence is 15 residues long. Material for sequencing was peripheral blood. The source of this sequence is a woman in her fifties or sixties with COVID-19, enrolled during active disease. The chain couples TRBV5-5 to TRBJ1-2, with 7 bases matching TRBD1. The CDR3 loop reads CASSWGGDSLYGYTF. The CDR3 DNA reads TGTGCCAGCAGCTGGGGCGGGGACAGCCTCTATGGCTACACCTTC.